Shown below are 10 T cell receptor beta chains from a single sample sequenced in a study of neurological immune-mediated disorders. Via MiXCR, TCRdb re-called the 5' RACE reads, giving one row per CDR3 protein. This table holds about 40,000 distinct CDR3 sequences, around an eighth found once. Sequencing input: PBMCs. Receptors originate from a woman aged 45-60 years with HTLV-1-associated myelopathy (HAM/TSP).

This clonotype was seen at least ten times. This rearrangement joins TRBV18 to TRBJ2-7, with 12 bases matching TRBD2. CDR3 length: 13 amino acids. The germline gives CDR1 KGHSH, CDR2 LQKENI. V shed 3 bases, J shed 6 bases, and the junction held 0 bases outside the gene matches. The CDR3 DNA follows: TGTGCCAGCTCACCGGGACTAGCGGGCGAGCAGTACGTC. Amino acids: CASSPGLAGEQYV.

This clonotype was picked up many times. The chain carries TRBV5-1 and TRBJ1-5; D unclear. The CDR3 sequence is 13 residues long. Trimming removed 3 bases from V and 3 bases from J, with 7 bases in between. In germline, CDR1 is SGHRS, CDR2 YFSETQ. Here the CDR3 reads CASSSDLNQPQHF. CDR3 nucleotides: TGCGCCAGCAGCTCGGATCTCAATCAGCCCCAGCATTTT. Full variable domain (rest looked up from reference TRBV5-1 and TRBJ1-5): KAGVTQTPRYLIKTRGQQVTLSCSPISGHRSVSWYQQTPGQGLQFLFEYFSETQRNKGNFPGRFSGRQFSNSRSEMNVSTLELGDSALYLCASSSDLNQPQHFGDGTRLSIL.

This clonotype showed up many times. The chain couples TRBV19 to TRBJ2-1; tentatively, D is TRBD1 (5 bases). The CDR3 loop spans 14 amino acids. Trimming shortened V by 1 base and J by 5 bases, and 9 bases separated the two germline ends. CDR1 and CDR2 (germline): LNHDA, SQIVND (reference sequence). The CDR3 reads CASSIGRGDNEQFF. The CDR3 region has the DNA TGTGCCAGTAGTATAGGAAGGGGCGACAATGAGCAGTTCTTC.

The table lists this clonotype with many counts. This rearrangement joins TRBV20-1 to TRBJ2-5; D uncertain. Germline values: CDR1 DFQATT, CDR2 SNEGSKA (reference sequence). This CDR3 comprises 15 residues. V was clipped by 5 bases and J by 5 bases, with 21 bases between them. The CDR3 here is CSAGIGPLSGETQYF. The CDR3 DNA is TGCAGTGCTGGAATCGGGCCTCTCTCTGGGGAGACCCAGTACTTC.

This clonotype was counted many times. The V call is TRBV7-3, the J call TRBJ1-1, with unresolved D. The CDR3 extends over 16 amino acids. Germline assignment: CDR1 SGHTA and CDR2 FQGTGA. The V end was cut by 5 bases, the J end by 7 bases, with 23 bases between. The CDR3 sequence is CASSPQIEARGVEAFF. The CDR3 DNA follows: TGTGCCAGCAGCCCCCAAATTGAGGCTCGCGGGGTTGAAGCTTTCTTT.

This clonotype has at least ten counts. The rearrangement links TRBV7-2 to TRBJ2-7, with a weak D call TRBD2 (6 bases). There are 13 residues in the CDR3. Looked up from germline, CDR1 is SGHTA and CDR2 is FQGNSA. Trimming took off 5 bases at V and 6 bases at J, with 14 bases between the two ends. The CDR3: CASSPQLASEQYF. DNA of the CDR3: TGTGCCAGCAGCCCGCAGCTAGCGTCCGAGCAGTACTTC.

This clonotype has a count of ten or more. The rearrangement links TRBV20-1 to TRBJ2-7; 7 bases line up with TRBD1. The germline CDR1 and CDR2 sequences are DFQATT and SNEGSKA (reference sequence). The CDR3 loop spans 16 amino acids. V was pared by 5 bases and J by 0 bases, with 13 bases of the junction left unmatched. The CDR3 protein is CSALSSDRVTSYEQYF. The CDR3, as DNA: TGCAGTGCTCTCTCCAGCGACAGGGTTACCTCCTACGAGCAGTACTTC.

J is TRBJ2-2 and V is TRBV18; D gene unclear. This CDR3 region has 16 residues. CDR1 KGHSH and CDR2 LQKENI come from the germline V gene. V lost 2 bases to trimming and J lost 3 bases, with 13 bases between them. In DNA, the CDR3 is TGTGCCAGCTCACCAAGTTCAGGAACGGACACCGGGGAGCTGTTTTTT. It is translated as CASSPSSGTDTGELFF.

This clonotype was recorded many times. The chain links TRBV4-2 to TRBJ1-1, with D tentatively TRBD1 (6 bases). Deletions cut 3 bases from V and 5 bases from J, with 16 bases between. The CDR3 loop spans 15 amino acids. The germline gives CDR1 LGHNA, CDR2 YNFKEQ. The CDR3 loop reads CASSQVQGQGTEAFF. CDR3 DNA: TGTGCCAGCAGCCAGGTCCAGGGGCAGGGGACTGAAGCTTTCTTT.

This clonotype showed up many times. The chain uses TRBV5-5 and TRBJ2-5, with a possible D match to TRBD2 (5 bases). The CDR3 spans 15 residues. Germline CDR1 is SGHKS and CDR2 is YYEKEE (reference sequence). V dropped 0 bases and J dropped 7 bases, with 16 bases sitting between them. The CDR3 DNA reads TGTGCCAGCAGCTTGGTCGGGAACCAAGGTTGGACCCAGTACTTC. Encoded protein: CASSLVGNQGWTQYF.